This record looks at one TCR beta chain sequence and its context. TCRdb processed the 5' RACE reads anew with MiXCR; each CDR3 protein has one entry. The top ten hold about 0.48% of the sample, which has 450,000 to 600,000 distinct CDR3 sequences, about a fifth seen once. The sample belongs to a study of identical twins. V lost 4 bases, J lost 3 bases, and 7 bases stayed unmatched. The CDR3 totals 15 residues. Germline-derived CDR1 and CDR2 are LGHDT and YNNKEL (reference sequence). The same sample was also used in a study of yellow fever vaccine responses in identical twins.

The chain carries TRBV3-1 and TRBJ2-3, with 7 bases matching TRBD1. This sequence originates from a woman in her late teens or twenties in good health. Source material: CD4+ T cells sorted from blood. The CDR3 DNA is TGTGCCAGCAGCCGCTTGGTGACAGGGACAGATACGCAGTATTTT. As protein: CASSRLVTGTDTQYF.